Listed below are T cell receptor beta chains from one sample, sequenced in a study of T cells in Graves' hyperthyroidism and ophthalmopathy. TCRdb called the multiplex PCR reads again in MiXCR, with one record for every CDR3 protein. The sample has about 500,000 distinct CDR3 sequences; 15% to 20% are singletons. The sample was blood. The receptors derive from a woman under 30 with Graves' ophthalmopathy. CDR3s include the opening cysteine and the closing phenylalanine or tryptophan. A D gene is named only where the DNA matches it firmly. Size values are once, few and many counts, or a class for expanded clones, and some rows have none.

clone_size,j_call,d_call,v_call,cdr3_nt,cdr3_aa
many,TRBJ2-7,NA,TRBV3-1,TGTGCCAGCAGCCAAGCGACACCGAGCTCCTACGAGCAGTACTTC,CASSQATPSSYEQYF
many,TRBJ2-1,NA,TRBV11-2,TGTGCCAGCAGCTCTCGCTCCTACAATGAGCAGTTCTTC,CASSSRSYNEQFF
many,TRBJ2-7,NA,TRBV28,TGTGCCAGCAGTGCGCAGGGACGGACCTACGAGCAGTACTTC,CASSAQGRTYEQYF
many,TRBJ2-3,TRBD1,TRBV29-1,TGCAGCGTTGTCCAGGGGGCAGATACGCAGTATTTT,CSVVQGADTQYF
few,TRBJ1-2,NA,TRBV29-1,TGCAGCGCCGGACACTTGAATAACTATGGCTACACCTTC,CSAGHLNNYGYTF
few,TRBJ2-5,NA,TRBV15,TGTGCCACCAGCGGGATTGAAGAGACCCAGTACTTC,CATSGIEETQYF
NA,TRBJ1-2,TRBD1,TRBV10-2,TGCGCCAGCAGCCACACTCAGGGGGCCCCCTATGGCTACACCTTC,CASSHTQGAPYGYTF
NA,TRBJ2-7,TRBD1,TRBV6-2/TRBV6-3,TGTGCCAGCATTCTCACCCAGGGACAGGGAAAGTACGAGCAGTACTTC,CASILTQGQGKYEQYF
many,TRBJ2-1,TRBD1,TRBV2,TGTGCCAGCAGTGGGACAGGGTACAATGAGCAGTTCTTC,CASSGTGYNEQFF
NA,TRBJ2-3,NA,TRBV9,TGTGCCAGCAGCGTAGGGCTCTATGCGACAGATACGCAGTATTTT,CASSVGLYATDTQYF
many,TRBJ2-7,TRBD1,TRBV6-1,TGTGCCAGCAGTAGGCCGGGACAGGGGGGATCCTACGAGCAGTACTTC,CASSRPGQGGSYEQYF
NA,TRBJ2-2,TRBD1,TRBV29-1,TGCAGCGTTGCAACAGGGGTCACCGGGGAGCTGTTTTTT,CSVATGVTGELFF
many,TRBJ2-7,TRBD1,TRBV12-3/TRBV12-4,TGTGCCAGCAGTTTGTCCGGGACAGGGGTTGACGAGCAGTACTTC,CASSLSGTGVDEQYF
NA,TRBJ2-3,TRBD2,TRBV27,TGTGCCAGCAGGCGGGAGGGAGACACAGATACGCAGTATTTT,CASRREGDTDTQYF
few,TRBJ1-2,NA,TRBV7-9,TGTGCCAGCAGCTTAGCGACCCCCGCCTATGGCTACACCTTC,CASSLATPAYGYTF
NA,TRBJ2-3,NA,TRBV15,TGTGCCACCAGCAGAGGTCAGGGTTCCGATACGCAGTATTTT,CATSRGQGSDTQYF
many,TRBJ2-7,NA,TRBV12-3/TRBV12-4,TGTGCCAGCAGTCCCAGGACCGACTCCTACGAGCAGTACTTC,CASSPRTDSYEQYF
NA,TRBJ2-1,NA,TRBV20-1,TGCAGTGCCCGATTTGGGGGCTTGAGGTACGATGAGCAGTTCTTC,CSARFGGLRYDEQFF
many,TRBJ1-2,NA,TRBV5-6,TGTGCCAGCACCAAGCCAGCGGGGCCTAACTATGGCTACACCTTC,CASTKPAGPNYGYTF
many,TRBJ2-1,NA,TRBV13,TGTGCCAGCAGCTTAGGTGGACAGAAAAATGAGCAGTTCTTC,CASSLGGQKNEQFF
few,TRBJ2-1,NA,TRBV6-2/TRBV6-3,TGTGCCAGCAGTTACTCATATGAGCAGTTCTTC,CASSYSYEQFF
NA,TRBJ1-2,NA,TRBV29-1,TGCAGCGTTGAAGATGCGGGGGAGGGTGGCTACACCTTC,CSVEDAGEGGYTF
few,TRBJ1-1,NA,TRBV20-1,TGCAGTGCTAGACAGGGAAGTGGCACTGAAGCTTTCTTT,CSARQGSGTEAFF
few,TRBJ2-5,NA,TRBV7-3,TGTGCCAGCAGCTTACGTCCGGGGGCCGAGGAGACCCAGTACTTC,CASSLRPGAEETQYF
many,TRBJ2-7,NA,TRBV11-2,TGTGCCAGCAGCTTAGATTACGAGGAGCGCTACGAGCAGTACTTC,CASSLDYEERYEQYF
many,TRBJ2-3,TRBD2,TRBV7-2,TGTGCCAGCAGCTTAGGGCCTAGCGGAGATACGCAGTATTTT,CASSLGPSGDTQYF
many,TRBJ1-1,TRBD1,TRBV7-3,TGTGCCAGCAGCTCGGGGACAGGGCCGAACACTGAAGCTTTCTTT,CASSSGTGPNTEAFF
many,TRBJ2-7,NA,TRBV3-1,TGTGCCAGCAGCCAAGCGGGGAGGTCCTACGAGCAGTACTTC,CASSQAGRSYEQYF
many,TRBJ2-5,TRBD2,TRBV2,TGTGCCAGCAGTGAAGGCGGGGGTGCGGAGACCCAGTACTTC,CASSEGGGAETQYF
few,TRBJ1-2,TRBD1,TRBV28,TGTGCCAGCGGTACCGGCAGGGGGAACTATGGCTACACCTTC,CASGTGRGNYGYTF
many,TRBJ1-4,NA,TRBV2,TGTGCCAGCAGTGCTAGGGCGGGAACTAATGAAAAACTGTTTTTT,CASSARAGTNEKLFF
few,TRBJ1-1,NA,TRBV4-1,TGCGCCAGCAGCCAAGACAGGGAGGGATCGAACACTGAAGCTTTCTTT,CASSQDREGSNTEAFF
many,TRBJ1-1,NA,TRBV3-1,TGTGCCAGCAGCCAAGAACCGGGCGGGTGGGCTTTCTTT,CASSQEPGGWAFF
NA,TRBJ2-4,TRBD2,TRBV4-2,TGTGCCAGCAGCCAATGGAGTAGCGGGCTACGGGGAAACATTCAGTACTTC,CASSQWSSGLRGNIQYF
once,TRBJ2-4,TRBD2,TRBV7-6,TGTGCCAGCAGCCCACTAGCGGGGGGGCTTAAAAACATTCAGTACTTC,CASSPLAGGLKNIQYF
many,TRBJ2-3,NA,TRBV5-1,TGCGCCAGCAGCTTGGAATTAGCAGCTAGCACAGATACGCAGTATTTT,CASSLELAASTDTQYF
few,TRBJ2-5,TRBD2,TRBV7-2,TGTGCCAGCAGCCCACCCGGGACTAGGGAGACCCAGTACTTC,CASSPPGTRETQYF
NA,TRBJ2-1,NA,TRBV11-1,TGTGCCAGCAGTTTTACCGGGACCTCGTACAATGAGCAGTTCTTC,CASSFTGTSYNEQFF
few,TRBJ2-1,TRBD2,TRBV11-2,TGTGCCAGCAGCTTACACCTTAGCGGGAGGGCCACCTACAATGAGCAGTTCTTC,CASSLHLSGRATYNEQFF
NA,TRBJ2-3,TRBD2,TRBV10-3,TGTGCCATCAGTGAGAGAGCGGGAGCCACAGATACGCAGTATTTT,CAISERAGATDTQYF
NA,TRBJ2-7,NA,TRBV5-1,TGCGCCAGCAGCTTGGTAGGGGGGTACTCCTACGAGCAGTACTTC,CASSLVGGYSYEQYF
many,TRBJ2-3,NA,TRBV28,TGTGCCACCCTTGAGAGGTCGGGTATGGGAAGGACATCAGATACGCAGTATTTT,CATLERSGMGRTSDTQYF
few,TRBJ1-5,NA,TRBV4-2,TGTGCCAGCAGCCAGGCCCGGGGTCAGCCCCAGCATTTT,CASSQARGQPQHF
many,TRBJ2-7,TRBD1,TRBV27,TGTGCCAGCAGTGGAGGGACAGGGGCCTACGAGCAGTACTTC,CASSGGTGAYEQYF
many,TRBJ1-4,NA,TRBV30,TGTGCCTGGAGTGCAGGGGCCGATAATGAAAAACTGTTTTTT,CAWSAGADNEKLFF
many,TRBJ2-7,NA,TRBV7-2,TGTGCCAGCAGCTTAGTCGGGAGCTCCTACGAGCAGTACTTC,CASSLVGSSYEQYF